This section outlines one T cell receptor (beta chain) sequence together with its context. Only one count was recorded for this clone. This clone's antigen is unknown. Qualities for individual bases were not recorded, and no much larger clone is one base off. This specimen belongs to a study of blood T cell repertoires in COVID-19 (dated by TCRdb to about 2020). With regard to the full study: Samples from collaborators originated in the United States, Italy and Spain and spanned both the acute and convalescent phases of COVID-19. The material from the prospective study consisted of cDNA or gDNA derived from T cells, B-cell-depleted T cells, or PBMCs. Subjects who had been exposed to COVID-19, were actively infected with it, or had recovered from it provided the deeply sampled blood TCRbeta repertoires that made up the dataset. The repertoires were released in a freely available public database meant as a resource for research on the immune response to SARS-CoV-2. Samples came from the ongoing ImmuneRACE study (first 160 participants) plus 1,254 subjects from 6 global collaborators. Nearly every sample came with metadata listing a de-identified subject ID, COVID-19 status, age in years and sex. Where HLA class I and class II types were available, the types were taken from metadata supplied by the sample provider, not from assay-based typing.

From V the trimming removes 3 bases and from J it removes 9 bases, while the gene matches leave 7 bases of the junction unaccounted for. The CDR3 contains 15 residues, cysteine and phenylalanine counted. Only the CDR3 portion is preserved as DNA: 45 bases, with reading frame beginning at the first base. The germline V gene specifies SGHTA as CDR1 and FQGNSA as CDR2. Collaborating institutions collected whole blood in K2EDTA tubes following their own protocols. For TCRbeta analysis, collaborator samples were shipped as frozen whole blood, as isolated PBMCs, or as DNA extracted from either sample type. The paper's findings and limits, for the study overall: How much clinical and demographic metadata was included differed by source and by participant, and the metadata was provided uncurated.

TCRbeta CDR3 regions were amplified from genomic DNA by means of the immunoSEQ Assay, a bias-controlled multiplex PCR. The original methods were these. Within the assay, amplification of reference gene primers was used to estimate how many nucleated cells each sample contained. Sequence reads were collapsed and filtered to measure the absolute abundance of every unique TCRbeta CDR3 rearrangement. For each sample, productive Simpson clonality was calculated as the square root of Simpson's diversity index across productive rearrangements. This immuneACCESS table, as held by TCRdb, lists in-frame sequences with V and J called but not all clones. Of the missing ones, under half trace to an unresolved V gene in checked studies; the others have no known cause. That table gives V, J and clone size, and the DNA gave D and trimming. Within this sample are around 43,000 clones, with about nine tenths of them counted one time only. Of the sample, 6.2% is held by the ten largest clones.

The sequence links TRBV7-2 to TRBJ2-3, with TRBD2 identical over 12 junction bases. This clonotype was obtained from a human donor in a cohort sampled during active COVID-19. The sample consisted of peripheral blood. The nucleotides read TGTGCCAGCAGCTTTCTAGCGGGGGGGCCAGTAACGCAGTATTTT. Its coded protein is CASSFLAGGPVTQYF.